This T cell receptor beta chain was recovered during a study of T cell clonality in common variable immunodeficiency. Repertoires were generated with immunoSEQ multiplex PCR, while TCRdb's copy carries only in-frame clones and drops some. In total the sample includes about 40,000 clones, none of them seen once. This clone was counted many times. The read terminates 3 residues before the CDR3 end, so the remaining end is supplied by the germline J gene. Germline assignment: CDR1 SGHNT and CDR2 YYREEE (reference sequence). The CDR3 is 15 amino acids. V lost 0 bases to trimming and J lost 4 bases, with 13 bases between them.

Sample: peripheral blood mononuclear cells. This chain joins TRBV5-4 and TRBJ1-1; D may be TRBD1 (6 bases). The clonotype was recovered from a person aged 18 to 70 in good health. The sequenced CDR3 bases are TGTGCCAGCAGCTTGGAGTCAGGGGTGGGCACTGAA. Amino acids: CASSLESGVGTE. The entire CDR3 reads CASSLESGVGTEAFF.